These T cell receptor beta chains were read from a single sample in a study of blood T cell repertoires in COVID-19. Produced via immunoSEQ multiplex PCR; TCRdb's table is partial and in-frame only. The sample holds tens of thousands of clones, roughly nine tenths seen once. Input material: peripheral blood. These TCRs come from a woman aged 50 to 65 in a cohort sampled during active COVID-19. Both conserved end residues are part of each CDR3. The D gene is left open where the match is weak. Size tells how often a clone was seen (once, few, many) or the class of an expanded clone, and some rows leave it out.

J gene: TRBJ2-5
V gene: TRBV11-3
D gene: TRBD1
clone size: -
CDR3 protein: CASSQDRGGTTQYF
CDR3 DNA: TGTGCCAGCAGCCAAGACAGGGGCGGAACGACCCAGTACTTC

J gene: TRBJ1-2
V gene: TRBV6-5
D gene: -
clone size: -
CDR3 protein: CASSTSTVSGYTF
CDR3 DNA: TGTGCCAGCAGTACCTCGACAGTTAGCGGCTACACCTTC

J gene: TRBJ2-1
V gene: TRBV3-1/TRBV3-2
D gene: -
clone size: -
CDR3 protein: CASSQDLSSYNEQFF
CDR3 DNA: TGTGCCAGCAGCCAAGATTTGAGCTCCTACAATGAGCAGTTCTTC

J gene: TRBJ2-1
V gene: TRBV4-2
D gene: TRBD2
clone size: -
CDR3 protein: CASSQGFLTSDNEQFF
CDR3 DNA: TGTGCCAGCAGCCAAGGGTTCCTAACTAGCGACAATGAGCAGTTCTTC

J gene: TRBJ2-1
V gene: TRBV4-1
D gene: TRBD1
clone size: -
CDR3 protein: CASSQVGRGFYNEQFF
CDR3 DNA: TGCGCCAGCAGCCAAGTGGGCAGGGGGTTCTACAATGAGCAGTTCTTC

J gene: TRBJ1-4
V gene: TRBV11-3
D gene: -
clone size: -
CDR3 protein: CASSRRQVNEKLFF
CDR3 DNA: TGTGCCAGCAGCCGACGACAGGTTAATGAAAAACTGTTTTTT

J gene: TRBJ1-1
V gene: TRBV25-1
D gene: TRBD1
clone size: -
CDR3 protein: CASRVDRSRRAFF
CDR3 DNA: TGTGCCAGCAGAGTGGACAGGAGCCGCCGAGCTTTCTTT

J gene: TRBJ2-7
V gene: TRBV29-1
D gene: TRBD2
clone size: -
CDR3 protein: CSVEREGSSYEQYF
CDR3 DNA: TGCAGCGTTGAAAGGGAGGGCTCCTCCTACGAGCAGTACTTC

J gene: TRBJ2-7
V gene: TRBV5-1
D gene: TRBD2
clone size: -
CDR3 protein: CASGPLTSGGTREQYF
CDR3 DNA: TGCGCCAGCGGACCCCTGACTAGCGGGGGGACGAGGGAGCAGTACTTC

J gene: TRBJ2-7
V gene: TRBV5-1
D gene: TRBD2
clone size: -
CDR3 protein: CASSLVGTSGYEQYF
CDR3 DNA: TGCGCCAGCAGCTTGGTTGGGACTAGCGGCTACGAGCAGTACTTC

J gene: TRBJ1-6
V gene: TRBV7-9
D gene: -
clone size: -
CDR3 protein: CASRADSQPLHF
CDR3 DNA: TGTGCCAGCAGAGCGGACAGTCAACCCCTCCACTTT

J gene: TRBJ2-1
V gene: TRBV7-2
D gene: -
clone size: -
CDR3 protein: CASSFIDEQFF
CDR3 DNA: TGTGCCAGCAGCTTTATCGATGAGCAGTTCTTC

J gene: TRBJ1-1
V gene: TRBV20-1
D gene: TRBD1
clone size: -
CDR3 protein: CSASGTGSEAFF
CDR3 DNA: TGCAGTGCGAGTGGGACAGGGTCTGAAGCTTTCTTT

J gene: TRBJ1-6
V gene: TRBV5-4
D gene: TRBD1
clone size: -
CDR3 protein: CASSRDRDTRNSPLHF
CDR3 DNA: TGTGCCAGCAGCCGGGACAGGGACACGAGGAATTCACCCCTCCACTTT

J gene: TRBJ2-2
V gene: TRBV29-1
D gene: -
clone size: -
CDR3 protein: CSAGDIPNTGELFF
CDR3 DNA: TGCAGCGCTGGGGACATCCCGAACACCGGGGAGCTGTTTTTT

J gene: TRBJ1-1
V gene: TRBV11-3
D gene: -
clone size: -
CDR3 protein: CASSSRTTNTEAFF
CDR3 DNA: TGTGCCAGCAGCTCCCGCACTACCAACACTGAAGCTTTCTTT

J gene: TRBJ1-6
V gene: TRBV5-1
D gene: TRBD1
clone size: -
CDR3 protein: CASGQDGNSPLHF
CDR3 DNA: TGCGCCAGCGGACAGGACGGTAATTCACCCCTCCACTTT

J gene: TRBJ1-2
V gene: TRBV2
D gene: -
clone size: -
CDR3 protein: CASSGGYYGYTF
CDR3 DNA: TGTGCCAGCAGTGGAGGGTACTATGGCTACACCTTC

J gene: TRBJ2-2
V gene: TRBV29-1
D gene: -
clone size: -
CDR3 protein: CSVKDRQYTGELFF
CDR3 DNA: TGCAGCGTTAAGGATAGACAATACACCGGGGAGCTGTTTTTT

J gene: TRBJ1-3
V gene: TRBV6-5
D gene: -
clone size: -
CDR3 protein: CASSSESGNTIYF
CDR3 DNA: TGTGCCAGCAGCTCAGAATCTGGAAACACCATATATTTT

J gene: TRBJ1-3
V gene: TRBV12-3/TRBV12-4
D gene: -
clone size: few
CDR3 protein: CASQSATIYF
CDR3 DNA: TGTGCCAGCCAAAGTGCGACCATATATTTT

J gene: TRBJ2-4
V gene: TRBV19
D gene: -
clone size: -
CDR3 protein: CASTFSGRTGPKGENIQYF
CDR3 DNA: TGTGCCAGTACTTTTTCGGGTAGAACCGGGCCTAAAGGGGAAAACATTCAGTACTTC

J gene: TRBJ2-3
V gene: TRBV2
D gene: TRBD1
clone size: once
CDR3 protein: CASSRSRQGPTDTQYF
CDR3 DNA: TGTGCCAGCAGCCGATCCCGACAGGGGCCCACAGATACGCAGTATTTT

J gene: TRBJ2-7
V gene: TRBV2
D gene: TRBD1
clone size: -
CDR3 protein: CASMEGGLYEQYF
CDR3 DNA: TGTGCCAGCATGGAAGGGGGCCTTTACGAGCAGTACTTC

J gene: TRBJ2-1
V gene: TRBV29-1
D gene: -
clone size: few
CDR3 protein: CSVPRRPSYNEQFF
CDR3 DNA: TGCAGCGTCCCGCGCAGGCCCTCCTACAATGAGCAGTTCTTC

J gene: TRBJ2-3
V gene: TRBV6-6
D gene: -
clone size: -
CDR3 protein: CASSYGGAPSTDTQYF
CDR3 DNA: TGTGCCAGCAGTTACGGCGGGGCCCCGAGCACAGATACGCAGTATTTT

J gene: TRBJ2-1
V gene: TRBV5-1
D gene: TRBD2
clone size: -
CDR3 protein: CASSSNSGGGNNEQFF
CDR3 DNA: TGCGCCAGCAGCTCCAATAGCGGGGGGGGCAACAATGAGCAGTTCTTC

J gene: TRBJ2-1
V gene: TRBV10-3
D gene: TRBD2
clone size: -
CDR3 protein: CAISDIVSGRANEQFF
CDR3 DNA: TGTGCCATCAGTGATATCGTTAGCGGGAGGGCCAATGAGCAGTTCTTC

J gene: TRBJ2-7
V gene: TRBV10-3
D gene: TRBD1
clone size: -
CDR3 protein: CAISESGDSSYEQYF
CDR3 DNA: TGTGCCATCAGTGAGTCGGGGGACAGTTCCTACGAGCAGTACTTC